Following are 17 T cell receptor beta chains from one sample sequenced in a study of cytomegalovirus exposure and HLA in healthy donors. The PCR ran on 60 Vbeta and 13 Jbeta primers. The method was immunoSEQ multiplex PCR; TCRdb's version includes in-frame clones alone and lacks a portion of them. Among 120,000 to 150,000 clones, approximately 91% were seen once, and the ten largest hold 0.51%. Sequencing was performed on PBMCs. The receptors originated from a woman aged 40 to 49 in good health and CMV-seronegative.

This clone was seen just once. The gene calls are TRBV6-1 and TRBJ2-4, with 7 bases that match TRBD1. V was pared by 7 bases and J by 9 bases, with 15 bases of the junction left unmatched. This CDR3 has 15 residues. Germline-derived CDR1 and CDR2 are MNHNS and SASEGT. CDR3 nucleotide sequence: TGTGCCAGCATGTCACAGGGGATGGGACGGGTCATTCAGTACTTC. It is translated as CASMSQGMGRVIQYF.

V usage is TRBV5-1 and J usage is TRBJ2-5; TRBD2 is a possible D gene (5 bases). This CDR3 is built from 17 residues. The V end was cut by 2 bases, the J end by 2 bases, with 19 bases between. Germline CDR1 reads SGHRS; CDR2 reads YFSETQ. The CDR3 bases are TGCGCCAGCAGCTTTACACACATCATCGGGGATCAAGAGACCCAGTACTTC. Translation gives CASSFTHIIGDQETQYF.

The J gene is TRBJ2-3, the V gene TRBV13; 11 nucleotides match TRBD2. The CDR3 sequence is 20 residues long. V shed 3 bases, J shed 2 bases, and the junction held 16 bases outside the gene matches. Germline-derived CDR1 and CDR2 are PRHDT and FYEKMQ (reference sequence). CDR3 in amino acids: CASSLSLAGAEITITDTQYF. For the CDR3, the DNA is TGTGCCAGCAGCTTGTCACTAGCGGGAGCAGAAATAACAATCACAGATACGCAGTATTTT.

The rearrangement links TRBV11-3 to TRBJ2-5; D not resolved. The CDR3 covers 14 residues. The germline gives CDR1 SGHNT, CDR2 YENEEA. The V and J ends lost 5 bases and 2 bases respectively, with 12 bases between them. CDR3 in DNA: TGTGCCAGCAGCCCCGTACTTCAACAAGAGACCCAGTACTTC. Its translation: CASSPVLQQETQYF.

The CDR3 protein is CASRGQANTEAFF. CDR3 coding DNA: TGTGCCAGCCGGGGACAGGCGAACACTGAAGCTTTCTTT. The chain recombines TRBV2 with TRBJ1-1, with 8 bases that match TRBD1. J was trimmed by 1 base and V by 8 bases; bases with no gene match: 3. This CDR3 has 13 residues. In germline, CDR1 is SNHLY, CDR2 FYNNEI. Full variable domain (outside the CDR3, taken from reference TRBV2 and TRBJ1-1): EPEVTQTPSHQVTQMGQEVILRCVPISNHLYFYWYRQILGQKVEFLVSFYNNEISEKSEIFDDQFSVERPDGSNFTLKIRSTKLEDSAMYFCASRGQANTEAFFGQGTRLTVV.

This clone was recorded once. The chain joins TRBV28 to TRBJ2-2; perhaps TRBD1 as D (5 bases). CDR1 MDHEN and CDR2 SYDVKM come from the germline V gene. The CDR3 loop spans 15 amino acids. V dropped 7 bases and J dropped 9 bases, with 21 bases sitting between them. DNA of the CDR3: TGTGCCAGCAACACCGACAGCTTATTACACCGGGAGCTGTTTTTT. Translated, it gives CASNTDSLLHRELFF.

This CDR3 reads CASSYGGGRGIQYF. CDR3 DNA: TGTGCCAGCAGTTATGGGGGAGGGAGGGGCATTCAGTACTTC. The gene calls are TRBV28 and TRBJ2-4; TRBD2 matches 7 bases. Germline CDR1 reads MDHEN; CDR2 reads SYDVKM. Unmatched junction bases numbered 9, after V lost 4 bases and J lost 9 bases. The CDR3 is 14 amino acids.

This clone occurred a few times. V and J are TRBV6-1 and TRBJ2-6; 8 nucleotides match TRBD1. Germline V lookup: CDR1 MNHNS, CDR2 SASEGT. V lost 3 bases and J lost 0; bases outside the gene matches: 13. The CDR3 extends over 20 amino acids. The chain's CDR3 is CASSDPLQGGPRSGANVLTF. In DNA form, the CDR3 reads TGTGCCAGCAGTGACCCGTTACAGGGGGGCCCCCGCTCTGGGGCCAACGTCCTGACTTTC.

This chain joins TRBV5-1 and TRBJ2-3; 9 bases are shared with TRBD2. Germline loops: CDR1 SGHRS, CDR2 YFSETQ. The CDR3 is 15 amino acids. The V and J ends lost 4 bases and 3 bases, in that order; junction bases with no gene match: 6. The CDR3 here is CASSEGLASTDTQYF. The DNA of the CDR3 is TGCGCCAGCAGCGAGGGACTAGCCTCGACAGATACGCAGTATTTT.

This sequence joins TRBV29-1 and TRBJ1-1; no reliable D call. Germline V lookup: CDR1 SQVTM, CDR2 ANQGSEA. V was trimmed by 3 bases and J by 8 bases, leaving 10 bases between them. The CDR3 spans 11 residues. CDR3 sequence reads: CSVEKGREAFF. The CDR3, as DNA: TGCAGCGTTGAGAAAGGGAGAGAAGCTTTCTTT.

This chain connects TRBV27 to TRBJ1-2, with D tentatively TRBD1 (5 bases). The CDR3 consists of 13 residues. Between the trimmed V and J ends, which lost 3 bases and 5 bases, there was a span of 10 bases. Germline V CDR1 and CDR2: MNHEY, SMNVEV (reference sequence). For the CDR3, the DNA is TGTGCCAGCAGTTTTTCCGGGGGATATGGCTACACCTTC. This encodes CASSFSGGYGYTF.

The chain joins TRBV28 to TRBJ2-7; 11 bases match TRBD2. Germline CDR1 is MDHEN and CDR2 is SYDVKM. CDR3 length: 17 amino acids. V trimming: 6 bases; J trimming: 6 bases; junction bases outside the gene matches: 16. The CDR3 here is CASSSGTSGGHPLEQYF. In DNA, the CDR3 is TGTGCCAGCAGCTCCGGGACTAGCGGCGGCCACCCTCTCGAGCAGTACTTC.

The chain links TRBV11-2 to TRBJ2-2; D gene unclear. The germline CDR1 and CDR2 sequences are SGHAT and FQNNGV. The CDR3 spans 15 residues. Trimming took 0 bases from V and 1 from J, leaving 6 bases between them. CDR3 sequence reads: CASSLDRRNTGELFF. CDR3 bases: TGTGCCAGCAGCTTAGACCGTAGGAACACCGGGGAGCTGTTTTTT.

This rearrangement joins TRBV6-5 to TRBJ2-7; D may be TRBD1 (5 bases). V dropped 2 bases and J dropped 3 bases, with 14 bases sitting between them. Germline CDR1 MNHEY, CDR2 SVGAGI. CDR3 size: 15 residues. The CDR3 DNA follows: TGTGCCAGCAGTTACCGTCAGGGTTCGGGCTACGAGCAGTACTTC. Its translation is CASSYRQGSGYEQYF.

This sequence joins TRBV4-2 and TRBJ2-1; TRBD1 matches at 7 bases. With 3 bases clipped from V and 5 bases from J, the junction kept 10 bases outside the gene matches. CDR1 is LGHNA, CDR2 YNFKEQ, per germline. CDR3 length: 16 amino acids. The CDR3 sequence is CASSQTDRDPNNEQFF. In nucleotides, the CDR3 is TGTGCCAGCAGCCAGACAGACAGGGATCCTAACAATGAGCAGTTCTTC.

CDR3 DNA sequence: TGTGCCAGCAGCTTGGCGGCGGGAGGGGTCAATGAGCAGTTCTTC. This codes for CASSLAAGGVNEQFF. The chain is built from TRBV5-4 and TRBJ2-1, with 9 bases aligning to TRBD2. The germline V gene encodes CDR1 SGHNT and CDR2 YYREEE (reference sequence). This CDR3 region has 15 residues. J was trimmed by 6 bases and V by 0 bases; bases with no gene match: 4.

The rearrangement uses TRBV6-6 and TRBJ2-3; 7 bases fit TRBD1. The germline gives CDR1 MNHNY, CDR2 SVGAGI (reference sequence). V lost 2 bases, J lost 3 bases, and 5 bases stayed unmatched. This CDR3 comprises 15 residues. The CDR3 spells CASSYDGRGTDTQYF. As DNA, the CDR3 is TGTGCCAGCAGTTACGACGGCAGGGGGACAGATACGCAGTATTTT.